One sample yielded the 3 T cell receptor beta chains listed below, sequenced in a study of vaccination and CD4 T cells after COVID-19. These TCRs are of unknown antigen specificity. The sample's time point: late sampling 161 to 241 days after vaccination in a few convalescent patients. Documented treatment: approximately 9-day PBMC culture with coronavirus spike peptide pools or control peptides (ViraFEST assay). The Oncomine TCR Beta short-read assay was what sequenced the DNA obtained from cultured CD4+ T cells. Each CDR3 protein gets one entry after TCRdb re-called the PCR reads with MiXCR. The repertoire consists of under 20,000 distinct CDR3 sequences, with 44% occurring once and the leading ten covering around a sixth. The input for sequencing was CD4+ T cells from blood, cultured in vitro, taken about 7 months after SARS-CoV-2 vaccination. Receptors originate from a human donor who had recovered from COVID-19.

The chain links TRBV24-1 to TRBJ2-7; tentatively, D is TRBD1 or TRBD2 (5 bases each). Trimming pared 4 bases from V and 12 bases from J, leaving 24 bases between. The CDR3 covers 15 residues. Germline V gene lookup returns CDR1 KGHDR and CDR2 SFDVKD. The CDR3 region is CATSESSRGEASLYF. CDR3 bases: TGTGCCACCAGTGAAAGTTCCCGGGGCGAGGCTAGCCTGTACTTC.

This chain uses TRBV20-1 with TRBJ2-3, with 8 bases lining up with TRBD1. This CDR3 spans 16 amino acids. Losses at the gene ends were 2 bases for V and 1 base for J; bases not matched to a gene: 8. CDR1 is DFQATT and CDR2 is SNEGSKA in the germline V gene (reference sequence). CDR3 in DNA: TGCAGTGCTAGATCTCGACGCAGGGGGCGCACAGATACGCAGTATTTT. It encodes CSARSRRRGRTDTQYF.

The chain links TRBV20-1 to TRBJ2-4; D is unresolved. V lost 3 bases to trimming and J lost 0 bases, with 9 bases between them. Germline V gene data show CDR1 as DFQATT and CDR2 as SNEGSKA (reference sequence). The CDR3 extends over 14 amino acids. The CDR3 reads CSARESLAKNIQYF. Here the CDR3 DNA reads TGCAGTGCTAGGGAATCATTAGCCAAAAACATTCAGTACTTC.